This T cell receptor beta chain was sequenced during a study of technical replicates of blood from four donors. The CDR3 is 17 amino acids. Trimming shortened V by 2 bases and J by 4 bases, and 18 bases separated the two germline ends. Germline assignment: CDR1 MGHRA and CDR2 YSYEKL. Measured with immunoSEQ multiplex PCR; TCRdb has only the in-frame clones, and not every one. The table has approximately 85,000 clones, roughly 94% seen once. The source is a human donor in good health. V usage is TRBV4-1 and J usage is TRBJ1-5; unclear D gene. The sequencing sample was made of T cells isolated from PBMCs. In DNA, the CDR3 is TGCGCCAGCAGCCAAAATGTGCTGAGAGGGTGGAATCAGCCCCAGCATTTT. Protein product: CASSQNVLRGWNQPQHF.